The next 7 T cell receptor beta chains were all read from a single sample in a study of identical twins. TCRdb re-called the 5' RACE reads with MiXCR, one entry per CDR3 protein. The sample includes about 730,000 distinct CDR3 sequences, 21% of them seen just once. These same records also appear under a second study, on T cells expressing NK-cell markers.

Specimen: PBMCs. All receptors derive from a woman aged 18-29 years in good health.

V gene TRBV20-1 combines with J gene TRBJ2-1; TRBD2 aligns across 8 bases. Trimming removed 0 bases from V and 4 bases from J; junction bases left unmatched: 11. Per germline, CDR1 DFQATT and CDR2 SNEGSKA (reference sequence). The CDR3 has 17 amino acids. CDR3 sequence (DNA): TGCAGTGCTAGAGAGGCTAGTGAGCGGGGGTGGTACAATGAGCAGTTCTTC. Translating gives CSAREASERGWYNEQFF.

Concerning this clonotype: Given a much more abundant clone one base away, this may be a read error. The rearrangement uses TRBV6-5 and TRBJ1-2, with D tentatively TRBD1 (6 bases). CDR3 length equals 16 residues. From germline, CDR1 is MNHEY and CDR2 SVGAGI. DNA of the CDR3: TGTGCCAGCGGTTACTCGAATTCGGGGGCCAACTATGGCTACACCTTC. Translating it yields CASGYSNSGANYGYTF.

In this sample, this clonotype turned up many times. The chain uses TRBV7-2 and TRBJ1-2; D is unclear. Germline-derived CDR1 and CDR2 are SGHTA and FQGNSA. The CDR3 has 12 residues. V was shortened by 4 bases and J by 1 base, with 4 bases between the two germline ends. CDR3 sequence: CASSSFNYGYTF. In nucleotides, the CDR3 is TGTGCCAGCAGCTCCTTTAACTATGGCTACACCTTC.

The chain links TRBV10-3 to TRBJ2-5; possible D gene TRBD2, 6 bases. Germline-derived CDR1 and CDR2 are ENHRY and SYGVKD. The CDR3 extends over 14 amino acids. The V and J ends lost 6 bases and 5 bases respectively, with 16 bases between them. The CDR3 region has the DNA TGTGCCATCAGGAGCGGAGGAACTAGCGAGACCCAGTACTTC. Protein product: CAIRSGGTSETQYF.

The table lists this clonotype with a few counts. V is TRBV21-1 and J is TRBJ1-1; the tabulated D call, TRBD1, remains unverified against the DNA. TRBV21-1 is an annotated pseudogene. There are 15 residues in the CDR3. CDR3 coding DNA: TGTGCCAGCAGCAACCTTTTACCGTTGGCGCCCGAAGCTTTCTTT. Its protein is CASSNLLPLAPEAFF.

This clonotype was seen only a few times. The J gene is TRBJ1-5, the V gene TRBV2; D gene ambiguous. V was pared by 6 bases and J by 0 bases, with 12 bases between. CDR1 SNHLY and CDR2 FYNNEI come from the germline V gene. This CDR3 has 15 amino acids. CDR3 sequence: CASRQINYSNQPQHF. CDR3 DNA: TGTGCCAGCAGACAGATAAATTATAGCAATCAGCCCCAGCATTTT.

The genes are TRBV7-8 and TRBJ2-3; tentative D call: TRBD2 (5 bases). The V and J ends lost 5 bases and 8 bases respectively, with 20 bases between them. From germline, CDR1 is SGHVS and CDR2 FQNEAQ. The CDR3 is made up of 15 amino acids. The chain's CDR3 is CASSALEGVMSTQYF. The CDR3 DNA reads as TGTGCCAGCAGCGCCCTTGAGGGCGTCATGAGTACGCAGTATTTT.